This T cell receptor beta chain was recorded in a study of T cell responses to AZD1222 COVID-19 vaccine. Study-wide results and caveats: Repertoire sampling occurred only after the peak T cell response. Two doses of AZD1222 preceded a rise in Spike-specific TCR breadth and depth.

On this clone: Its target is not known.

The V gene lost 3 bases and the J gene lost 14 bases, with 8 bases spanning the gap. This CDR3 has 11 residues. Germline V gene sequence: CDR1 SGHAT, CDR2 FQNNGV. The repertoire was sequenced with immunoSEQ multiplex PCR; TCRdb's copy has only in-frame clones and lacks some. The sample has tens of thousands of clones, 84% seen once. This chain joins TRBV11-2 and TRBJ1-6, with D maybe TRBD1 (6 bases). This TCR derives from an adult in good health. Sequencing used peripheral blood, obtained on day 0 of AZD1222 vaccination. CDR3 coding DNA: TGTGCCAGCAGCTTCAGGGGTTCCCTCCACTTT. This gives the protein CASSFRGSLHF.